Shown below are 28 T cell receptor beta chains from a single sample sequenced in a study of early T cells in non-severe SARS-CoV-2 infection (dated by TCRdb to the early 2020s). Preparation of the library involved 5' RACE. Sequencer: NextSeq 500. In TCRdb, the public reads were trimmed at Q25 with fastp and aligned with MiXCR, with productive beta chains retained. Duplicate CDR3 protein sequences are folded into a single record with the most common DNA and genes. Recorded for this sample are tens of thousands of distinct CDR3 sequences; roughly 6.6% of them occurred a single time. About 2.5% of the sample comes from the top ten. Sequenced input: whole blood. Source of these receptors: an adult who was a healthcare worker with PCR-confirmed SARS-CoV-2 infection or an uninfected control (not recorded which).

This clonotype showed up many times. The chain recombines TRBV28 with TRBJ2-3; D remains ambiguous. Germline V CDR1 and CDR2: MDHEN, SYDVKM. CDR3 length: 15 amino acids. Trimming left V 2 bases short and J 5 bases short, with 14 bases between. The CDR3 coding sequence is TGTGCCAGCAGTTTAATACCGGAATCCCGAGATACGCAGTATTTT. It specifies CASSLIPESRDTQYF.

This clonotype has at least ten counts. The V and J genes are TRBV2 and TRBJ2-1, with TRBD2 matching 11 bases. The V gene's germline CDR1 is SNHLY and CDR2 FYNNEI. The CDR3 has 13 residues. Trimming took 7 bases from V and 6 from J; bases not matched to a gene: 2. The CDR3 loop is CASILAGGNEQFF. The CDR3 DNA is TGTGCCAGCATTCTAGCGGGAGGCAATGAGCAGTTCTTC.

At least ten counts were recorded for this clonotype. CDR3 loop: CASSPPSSYGYTF. DNA for the CDR3: TGTGCCAGCTCACCACCCAGCTCCTATGGCTACACCTTC. This rearrangement joins TRBV18 to TRBJ1-2; D gene unclear. Germline-derived CDR1 and CDR2 are KGHSH and LQKENI. The CDR3 length is 13 residues. The V end lost 0 bases, the J end lost 4 bases, and 6 bases lay between the germline ends.

The DNA for the CDR3 is TGCAGTGCTAGGGGACGCCGAGCAATCACAGATACGCAGTATTTT. Translation: CSARGRRAITDTQYF. The chain is built from TRBV20-1 and TRBJ2-3; tentatively, D is TRBD1 or TRBD2 (5 bases each). V shed 3 bases and J shed 2 bases, with 15 bases lying between them. CDR3 length: 15 residues. CDR1 DFQATT and CDR2 SNEGSKA come from the germline V gene (reference sequence).

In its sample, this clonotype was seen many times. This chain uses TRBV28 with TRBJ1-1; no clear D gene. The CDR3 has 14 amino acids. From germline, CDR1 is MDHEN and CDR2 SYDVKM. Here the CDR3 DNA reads TGTGCGGGAGAGCACAGCCAGGAGAACACTGAAGCTTTCTTT. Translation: CAGEHSQENTEAFF.

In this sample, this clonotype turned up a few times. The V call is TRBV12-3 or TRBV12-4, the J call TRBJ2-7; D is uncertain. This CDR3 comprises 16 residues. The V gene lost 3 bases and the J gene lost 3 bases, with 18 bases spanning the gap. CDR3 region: CASSLPPNEKGYEQYF. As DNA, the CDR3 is TGTGCCAGCAGTTTGCCCCCCAACGAAAAGGGCTACGAGCAGTACTTC.

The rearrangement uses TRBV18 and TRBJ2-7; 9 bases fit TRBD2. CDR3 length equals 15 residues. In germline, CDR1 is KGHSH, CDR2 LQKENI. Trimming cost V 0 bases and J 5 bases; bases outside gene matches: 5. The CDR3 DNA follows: TGTGCCAGCTCACCACCTAGCGGGAGTTACGACGAGCAGTACTTC. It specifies CASSPPSGSYDEQYF.

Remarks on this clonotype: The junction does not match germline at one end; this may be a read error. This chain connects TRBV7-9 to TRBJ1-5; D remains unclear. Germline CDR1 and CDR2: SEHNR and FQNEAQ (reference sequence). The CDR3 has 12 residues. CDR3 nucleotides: TGTGTCAGCAGCTTATCCGATCAGCCCCAGCATTTT. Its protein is CVSSLSDQPQHF.

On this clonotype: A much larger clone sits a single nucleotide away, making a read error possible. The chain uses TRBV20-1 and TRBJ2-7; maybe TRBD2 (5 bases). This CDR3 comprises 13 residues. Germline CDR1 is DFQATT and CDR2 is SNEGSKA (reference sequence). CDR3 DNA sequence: TGCAGTGCTAGAGATCTCCCCTTTGGGGAGCAGTGCTTC. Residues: CSARDLPFGEQCF.

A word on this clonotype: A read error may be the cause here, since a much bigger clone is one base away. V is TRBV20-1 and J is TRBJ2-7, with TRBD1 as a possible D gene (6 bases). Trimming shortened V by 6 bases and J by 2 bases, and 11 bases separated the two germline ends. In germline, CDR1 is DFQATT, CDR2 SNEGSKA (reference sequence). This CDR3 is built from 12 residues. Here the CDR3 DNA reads TGCAGTGCGGAACAGGGACCCTACGAGCAGTACTTC. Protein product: CSAEQGPYEQYF.

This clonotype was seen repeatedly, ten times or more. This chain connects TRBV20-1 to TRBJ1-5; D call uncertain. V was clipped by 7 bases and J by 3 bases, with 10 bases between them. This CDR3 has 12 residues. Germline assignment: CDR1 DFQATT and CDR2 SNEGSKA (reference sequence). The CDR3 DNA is TGCAGTGTTCGACCGAACAATCAGCCCCAGCATTTT. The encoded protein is CSVRPNNQPQHF.

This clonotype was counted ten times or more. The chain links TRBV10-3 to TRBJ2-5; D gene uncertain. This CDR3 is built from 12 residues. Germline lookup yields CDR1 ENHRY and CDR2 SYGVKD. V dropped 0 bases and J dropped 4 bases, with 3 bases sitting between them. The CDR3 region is CAISESGETQYF. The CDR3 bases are TGTGCCATCAGTGAGTCAGGAGAGACCCAGTACTTC.

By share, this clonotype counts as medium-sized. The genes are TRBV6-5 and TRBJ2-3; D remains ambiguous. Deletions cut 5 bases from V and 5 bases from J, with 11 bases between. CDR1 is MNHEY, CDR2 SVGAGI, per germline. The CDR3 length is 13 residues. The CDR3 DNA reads TGTGCCAGCAGTGGAGATGTAGGAGATACGCAGTATTTT. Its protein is CASSGDVGDTQYF.

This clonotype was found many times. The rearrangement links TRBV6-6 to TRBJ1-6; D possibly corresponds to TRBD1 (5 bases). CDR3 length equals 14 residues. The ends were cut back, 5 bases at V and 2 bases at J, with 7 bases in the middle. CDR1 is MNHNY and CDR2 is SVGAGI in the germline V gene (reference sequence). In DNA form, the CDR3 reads TGTGCCAGCAGTCAGGGAGCCTATAATTCACCCCTCCACTTT. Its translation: CASSQGAYNSPLHF.

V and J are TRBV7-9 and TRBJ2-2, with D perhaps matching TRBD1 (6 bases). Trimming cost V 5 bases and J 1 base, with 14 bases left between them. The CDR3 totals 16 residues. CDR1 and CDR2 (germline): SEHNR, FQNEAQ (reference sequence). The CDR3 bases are TGTGCCAGCAGCATTCGTGGGACACGGAACACCGGGGAGCTGTTTTTT. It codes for CASSIRGTRNTGELFF.

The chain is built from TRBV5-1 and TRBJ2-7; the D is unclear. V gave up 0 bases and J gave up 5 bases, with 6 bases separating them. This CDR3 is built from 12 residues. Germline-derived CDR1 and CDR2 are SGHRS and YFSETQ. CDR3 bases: TGCGCCAGCAGCTTGGTTAAGGACGAGCAGTACTTC. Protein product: CASSLVKDEQYF.

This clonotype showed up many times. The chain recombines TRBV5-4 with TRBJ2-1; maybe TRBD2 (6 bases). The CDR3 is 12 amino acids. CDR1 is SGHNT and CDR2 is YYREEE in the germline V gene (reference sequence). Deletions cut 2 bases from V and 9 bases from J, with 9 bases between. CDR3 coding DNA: TGTGCCAGCAGCTTTTGGAGGGGTGAGCAGTTCTTC. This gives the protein CASSFWRGEQFF.

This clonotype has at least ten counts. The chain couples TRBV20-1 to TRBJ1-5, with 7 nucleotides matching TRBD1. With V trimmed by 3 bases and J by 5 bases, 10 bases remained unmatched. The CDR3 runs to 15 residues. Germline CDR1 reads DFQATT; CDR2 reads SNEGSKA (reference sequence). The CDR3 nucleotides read TGCAGTGCTAGTCCTTCCGGGACAGCTGATCAGCCCCAGCATTTT. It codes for CSASPSGTADQPQHF.

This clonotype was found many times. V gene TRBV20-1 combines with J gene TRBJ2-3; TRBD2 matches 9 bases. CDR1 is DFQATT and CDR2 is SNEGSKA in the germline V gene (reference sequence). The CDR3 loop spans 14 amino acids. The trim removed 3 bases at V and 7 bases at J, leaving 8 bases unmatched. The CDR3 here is CSARAVAGVNTQYF. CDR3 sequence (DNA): TGCAGTGCTAGGGCCGTAGCGGGAGTGAATACGCAGTATTTT.

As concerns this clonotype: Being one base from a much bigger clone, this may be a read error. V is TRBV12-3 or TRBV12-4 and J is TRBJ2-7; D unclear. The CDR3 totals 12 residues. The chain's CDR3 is CAGSSFSYEQYF. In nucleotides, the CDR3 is TGTGCCGGCAGTTCCTTCTCCTACGAGCAGTACTTC.

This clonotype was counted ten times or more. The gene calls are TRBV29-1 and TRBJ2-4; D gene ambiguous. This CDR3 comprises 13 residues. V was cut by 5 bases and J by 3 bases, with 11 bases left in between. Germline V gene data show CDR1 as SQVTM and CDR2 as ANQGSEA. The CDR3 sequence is CSVLPFGKNIQYF. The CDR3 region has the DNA TGCAGCGTTCTCCCCTTCGGCAAAAACATTCAGTACTTC.

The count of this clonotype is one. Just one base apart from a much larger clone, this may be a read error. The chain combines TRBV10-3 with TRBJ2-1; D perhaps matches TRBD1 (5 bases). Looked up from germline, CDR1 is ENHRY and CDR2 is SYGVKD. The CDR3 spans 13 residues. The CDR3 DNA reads TGTGTCATCAGGGCAGCCGGAGTCAATGAGCAGTTCTTC. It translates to CVIRAAGVNEQFF.

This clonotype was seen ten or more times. The CDR3 here is CASSLEGDPDTQYF. CDR3 sequence (DNA): TGTGCCAGCAGCTTAGAAGGGGATCCAGATACGCAGTATTTT. The chain recombines TRBV7-6 with TRBJ2-3; weak D call: TRBD1 (5 bases). The germline V and J ends were trimmed by 1 base and 4 bases, with 9 bases remaining between them. The CDR3 has 14 amino acids. Per the germline V gene, CDR1 is SGHVS and CDR2 is FNYEAQ.

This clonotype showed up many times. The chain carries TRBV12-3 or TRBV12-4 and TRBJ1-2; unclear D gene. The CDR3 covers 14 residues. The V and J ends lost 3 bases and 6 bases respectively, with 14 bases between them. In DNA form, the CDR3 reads TGTGCCAGCAGTTTTAGTCGGGTGGCCCATGGCTACACCTTC. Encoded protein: CASSFSRVAHGYTF.

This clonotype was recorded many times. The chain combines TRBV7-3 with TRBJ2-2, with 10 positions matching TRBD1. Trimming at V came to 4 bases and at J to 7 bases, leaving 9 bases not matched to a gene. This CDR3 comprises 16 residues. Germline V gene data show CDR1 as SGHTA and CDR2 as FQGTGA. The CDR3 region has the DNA TGTGCCAGCAGCTCGAAGACAGGGGGCGCGGGCGGGGAGCTGTTTTTT. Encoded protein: CASSSKTGGAGGELFF.

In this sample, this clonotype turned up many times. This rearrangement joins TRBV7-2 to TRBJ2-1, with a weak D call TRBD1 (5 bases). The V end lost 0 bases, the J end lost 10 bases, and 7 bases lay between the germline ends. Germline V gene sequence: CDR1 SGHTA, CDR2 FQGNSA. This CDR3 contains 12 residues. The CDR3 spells CASSLAGREQFF. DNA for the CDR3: TGTGCCAGCAGCTTAGCGGGGCGAGAGCAGTTCTTC.

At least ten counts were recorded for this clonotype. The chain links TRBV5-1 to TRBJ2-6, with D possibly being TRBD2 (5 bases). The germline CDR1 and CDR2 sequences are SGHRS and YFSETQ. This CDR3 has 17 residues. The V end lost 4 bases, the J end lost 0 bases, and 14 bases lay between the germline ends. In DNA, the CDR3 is TGCGCCAGCAGCCTTCGGGGAAGGGCCTCTGGGGCCAACGTCCTGACTTTC. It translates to CASSLRGRASGANVLTF.

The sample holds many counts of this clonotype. CDR3 nucleotide sequence: TGTGCCAGCAGCTGGACTAGCGGGGGCTACAATGAGCAGTTCTTC. This sequence encodes CASSWTSGGYNEQFF. This chain joins TRBV11-3 and TRBJ2-1, with 13 bases matching TRBD2. The CDR3 is made up of 15 amino acids. J gave up 3 bases and V 4 bases, and 0 bases lay outside the gene matches. Germline CDR1 reads SGHNT; CDR2 reads YENEEA.